This T cell receptor (beta chain) was sequenced in a study of blood T cell repertoires in COVID-19. Sequencing used immunoSEQ multiplex PCR; TCRdb keeps in-frame clones, though not all of them. This sample has some 89,000 clones, with 65% to 85% found just once. This CDR3 has 13 residues. V was cut by 1 base and J by 5 bases, with 8 bases left in between. Germline lookup yields CDR1 SGHTA and CDR2 FQGNSA. Source material: peripheral blood. This chain connects TRBV7-2 to TRBJ1-1, with D possibly matching TRBD1 (6 bases). The receptor was derived from a man in his 60s with acute or convalescent COVID-19. The CDR3 DNA follows: TGTGCCAGCAGCTTAGAAACAGGGACTGAAGCTTTCTTT. Translated, it gives CASSLETGTEAFF.